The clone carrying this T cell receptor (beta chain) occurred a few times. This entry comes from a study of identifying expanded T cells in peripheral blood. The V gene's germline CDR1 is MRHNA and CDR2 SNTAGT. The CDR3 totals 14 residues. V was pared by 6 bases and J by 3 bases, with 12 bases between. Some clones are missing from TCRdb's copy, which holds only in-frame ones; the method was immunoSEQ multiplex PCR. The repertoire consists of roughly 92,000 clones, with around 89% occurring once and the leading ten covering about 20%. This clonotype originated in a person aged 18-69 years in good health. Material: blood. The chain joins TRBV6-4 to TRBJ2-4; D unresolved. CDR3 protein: CASRPQNYKNIQYF. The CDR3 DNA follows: TGTGCCAGCAGACCTCAGAACTACAAAAACATTCAGTACTTC.